This T cell receptor beta chain was captured in a study of control samples from healthy donors and cancer patients. Sequencing was performed with immunoSEQ multiplex PCR; in TCRdb, only in-frame clones are kept and a portion is missing. The sample consists of 150,000 or so clones, around nine tenths of them appearing once. The CDR3 has 14 residues. CDR1 and CDR2 from the germline V gene are SGHDT and YYEEEE. With 5 bases clipped from V and 6 bases from J, the junction kept 9 bases outside the gene matches. Material for sequencing was blood. The V call is TRBV5-6, the J call TRBJ2-5, with 8 positions matching TRBD2. This sequence originates from a man between 18 and 29 years old in good health. CDR3 nucleotides: TGTGCCAGCAGTATGGTAGCGGGGCTGAAGACCCAGTACTTC. The encoded protein is CASSMVAGLKTQYF. The full variable domain, completed using reference TRBV5-6 and TRBJ2-5, is DAGVTQSPTHLIKTRGQQVTLRCSPKSGHDTVSWYQQALGQGPQFIFQYYEEEERQRGNFPDRFSGHQFPNYSSELNVNALLLGDSALYLCASSMVAGLKTQYFGPGTRLLVL.